This T cell receptor (beta chain) appears in the sequencing data of a study of blood T cell repertoires in COVID-19. At the level of the study: The analysed material was cDNA or gDNA that came from T cells, B-cell-depleted T cells, or PBMCs.

Libraries were prepared by immunoSEQ multiplex PCR; TCRdb keeps only in-frame clonotypes and omits some of them. The top ten hold about 4.9% of the sample, which has 60,000 to 85,000 clones, roughly nine tenths seen once. V shed 0 bases and J 6 bases; nucleotides not matched to a gene: 0. This CDR3 comprises 16 residues. The germline V gene has CDR1 MGHRA and CDR2 YSYEKL. The rearrangement uses TRBV4-1 and TRBJ2-3, with 16 bases identical to TRBD2. Specimen: peripheral blood. This clonotype was sampled from a woman between 50 and 59 years old with active COVID-19. CDR3 loop: CASSQEGLAGGDTQYF. CDR3 in DNA: TGCGCCAGCAGCCAAGAGGGACTAGCGGGAGGGGATACGCAGTATTTT.